This T cell receptor beta chain was sequenced during a study of blood T cell repertoires in COVID-19. V lost 6 bases and J 8 bases, leaving 22 bases between the germline ends. Per germline, CDR1 LNHDA and CDR2 SQIVND (reference sequence). There are 16 residues in the CDR3. This clone was seen only once. This study enrolled people aged 18 to 89 from 24 US geographic areas. The protocol was immunoSEQ multiplex PCR, while the TCRdb copy is restricted to in-frame clones and leaves out a portion. The data contain approximately 64,000 clones, more than 75% of them singletons. J is TRBJ1-4 and V is TRBV19, with a tentative D call TRBD1 (5 bases). The sequenced sample was PBMCs or T cells enriched from blood (not recorded which). The sequence derives from a middle-aged woman who had recovered from COVID-19. The CDR3 DNA reads as TGTGCCAGTAGGCGGGGGGGTTGGGTCGTAGACGAAAAACTGTTTTTT. Translating it yields CASRRGGWVVDEKLFF.